This entry lists 4 T cell receptor beta chains sequenced from one sample in a study of T cell responses to AZD1222 COVID-19 vaccine. This table comes from immunoSEQ multiplex PCR, and its TCRdb copy is limited to in-frame clones, with some not included. This sample has some 80,000 clones, with 90% found just once. The material was peripheral blood, obtained on day 0 of AZD1222 vaccination. These receptors all stem from an adult in good health.

The J gene is TRBJ1-1, the V gene TRBV5-1; D gene uncertain. Germline V lookup: CDR1 SGHRS, CDR2 YFSETQ. V was shortened by 4 bases and J by 1 base, with 17 bases between the two germline ends. The CDR3 has 16 residues. The CDR3, as DNA: TGCGCCAGCAGCGGAAGCCCCGCGGGAGAGAACACTGAAGCTTTCTTT. It encodes CASSGSPAGENTEAFF.

The chain employs TRBV7-9 and TRBJ2-5; TRBD1 or TRBD2 may be the D gene (5 bases each). Trimming shortened V by 1 base and J by 0 bases, and 12 bases separated the two germline ends. CDR1 is SEHNR, CDR2 FQNEAQ, per germline (reference sequence). The CDR3 is made up of 16 amino acids. DNA of the CDR3: TGTGCCAGCAGCTTAGGGTATCGGGGCAACCAAGAGACCCAGTACTTC. This gives the protein CASSLGYRGNQETQYF.

This clone has a single count. The chain joins TRBV4-3 to TRBJ2-7; TRBD1 matches at 8 bases. Germline V lookup: CDR1 LGHNA, CDR2 YSLEER. V was pared by 2 bases and J by 4 bases, with 4 bases of the junction left unmatched. This CDR3 is 14 amino acids long. The CDR3 sequence: CASSQPDRVYEQYF. Here the CDR3 DNA reads TGCGCCAGCAGCCAACCGGACAGGGTGTACGAGCAGTACTTC.

The sample holds a few counts of this clone. The chain employs TRBV18 and TRBJ2-7; perhaps TRBD2 as D (6 bases). Germline loops: CDR1 KGHSH, CDR2 LQKENI. The V gene lost 3 bases and the J gene lost 7 bases, with 13 bases spanning the gap. The CDR3 contains 13 residues. The CDR3, as DNA: TGTGCCAGCTCACCGAGCGCGGGAAAAGAGCAGTACTTC. Residues: CASSPSAGKEQYF.